Listed below are T cell receptor beta chains from one sample, sequenced in a study of technical replicates of blood from a few donors. Data came from immunoSEQ multiplex PCR; TCRdb stores just in-frame clones and leaves some out. The repertoire holds about 89,000 clones, with approximately 94% as singletons. Sequencing was performed on T cells isolated from PBMCs. The receptors derive from a human donor in good health. Both conserved end residues are part of each CDR3. Each record gives: clone size, J gene, V gene, D gene, CDR3 DNA, CDR3 protein. D genes are given only for firm matches. A row's size may be missing; if present it is once, few, many or a size class.

size: -; J: TRBJ2-2; V: TRBV7-6; D: -; DNA: TGTGCCAGCAGCCCCACAACGAACACCGGGGAGCTGTTTTTT; CDR3: CASSPTTNTGELFF
size: -; J: TRBJ2-7; V: TRBV7-9; D: TRBD2; DNA: TGTGCCAGCAGCTTAGCGGCGGGAGGGTACGAGCAGTACTTC; CDR3: CASSLAAGGYEQYF
size: -; J: TRBJ1-2; V: TRBV5-1; D: -; DNA: TGCGCCAGCAGTGACCGGGGGAACTATGGCTACACCTTC; CDR3: CASSDRGNYGYTF
size: -; J: TRBJ2-5; V: TRBV30; D: -; DNA: TGTGCCTGGAGTGTTTACGCGGGAGAGACCCAGTACTTC; CDR3: CAWSVYAGETQYF
size: -; J: TRBJ2-7; V: TRBV5-4; D: -; DNA: TGTGCCAGCAGCCCGCGGACTTCTAGCTCCTACGAGCAGTACTTC; CDR3: CASSPRTSSSYEQYF
size: -; J: TRBJ2-2; V: TRBV28; D: -; DNA: TGTGCCAGCAGTTTGGACCCAACGGGACTAGACAGGGCCGGGGAGCTGTTTTTT; CDR3: CASSLDPTGLDRAGELFF
size: once; J: TRBJ1-4; V: TRBV4-1; D: -; DNA: TGCGCCAGCAGCCAAGCAGGGTTTGGGGATGAAAAACTGTTTTTT; CDR3: CASSQAGFGDEKLFF
size: -; J: TRBJ2-2; V: TRBV7-8; D: TRBD2; DNA: TGTGCCAGCAGCTTGAAGCGGGGGGTCACCGGGGAGCTGTTTTTT; CDR3: CASSLKRGVTGELFF
size: -; J: TRBJ2-5; V: TRBV10-1; D: TRBD1; DNA: TGCGCCAGCAGTGAGTCGCCGACAGGGGGTCAGGAGACCCAGTACTTC; CDR3: CASSESPTGGQETQYF
size: -; J: TRBJ2-7; V: TRBV5-1; D: TRBD2; DNA: TGCGCCAGCAGCCTAGACCCGACTAGCGGGAGGGCCGGGTACGAGCAGTACTTC; CDR3: CASSLDPTSGRAGYEQYF
size: -; J: TRBJ1-5; V: TRBV7-6; D: -; DNA: TGTGCCAGCAGTCACGACAGCGGCAATCAGCCCCAGCATTTT; CDR3: CASSHDSGNQPQHF
size: once; J: TRBJ1-2; V: TRBV4-1; D: -; DNA: TGCGCCAGCAGCCTCACCCCACCCGGGTATAAGGACTATGGCTACACCTTC; CDR3: CASSLTPPGYKDYGYTF
size: -; J: TRBJ1-5; V: TRBV2; D: TRBD1; DNA: TGTGCCAGCACCGTCGGGGGACAGAAATCTCAGCCCCAGCATTTT; CDR3: CASTVGGQKSQPQHF
size: -; J: TRBJ1-5; V: TRBV15; D: -; DNA: TGTGCCACCAGCAGAGGGTCATCGGGGAAAAATCAGCCCCAGCATTTT; CDR3: CATSRGSSGKNQPQHF
size: -; J: TRBJ2-1; V: TRBV7-2; D: TRBD2; DNA: TGTGCCAGCAGCATAAATCTAGCGGGAGGTTGGAATGAGCAGTTCTTC; CDR3: CASSINLAGGWNEQFF
size: -; J: TRBJ2-5; V: TRBV11-3; D: -; DNA: TGTGCCAGCAGCTTGGGCCGCAGGGTGGAGACCCAGTACTTC; CDR3: CASSLGRRVETQYF
size: -; J: TRBJ2-5; V: TRBV2; D: TRBD1; DNA: TGTGCCAGCAGTGAAACAGGGGGAGAGACCCAGTACTTC; CDR3: CASSETGGETQYF
size: -; J: TRBJ2-1; V: TRBV5-4; D: TRBD2; DNA: TGTGCCAGCAACTTAGCGGGGGGGGCCTACAATGAGCAGTTCTTC; CDR3: CASNLAGGAYNEQFF
size: -; J: TRBJ1-2; V: TRBV5-1; D: -; DNA: TGCGCCAGCAGCTTGGAGGTGGGGGGGCAAGGCTACACCTTC; CDR3: CASSLEVGGQGYTF
size: -; J: TRBJ2-5; V: TRBV18; D: -; DNA: TGTGCCAGCTCACTCGTGACTTCCGGGGTAAAAGAGACCCAGTACTTC; CDR3: CASSLVTSGVKETQYF
size: -; J: TRBJ2-6; V: TRBV10-3; D: -; DNA: TGTGCCATCAGTGAGTCGAGCTCTGGGGCCAACGTCCTGACTTTC; CDR3: CAISESSSGANVLTF
size: -; J: TRBJ1-3; V: TRBV7-8; D: -; DNA: TGTGCCAGCAGCCTAATTCGACAGTCTGGAAACACCATATATTTT; CDR3: CASSLIRQSGNTIYF
size: -; J: TRBJ1-5; V: TRBV6-1; D: TRBD1; DNA: TGTGCCAGCAGTGAGTGGGACAGTAATCAGCCCCAGCATTTT; CDR3: CASSEWDSNQPQHF
size: once; J: TRBJ2-5; V: TRBV4-1; D: TRBD2; DNA: TGCGCCAGCAGCCAACTTAGCGGGGGGGGGCAAGAGACCCAGTACTTC; CDR3: CASSQLSGGGQETQYF
size: -; J: TRBJ2-5; V: TRBV4-1; D: TRBD2; DNA: TGCGCCAGCAGCCAAGATTGGGCCAGCGGGAGAGTACGGGAGCAGTACTTC; CDR3: CASSQDWASGRVREQYF
size: few; J: TRBJ1-1; V: TRBV18; D: -; DNA: TGTGCCAGCTCCACAGGGCAGGGCACTGAAGCTTTCTTT; CDR3: CASSTGQGTEAFF
size: once; J: TRBJ1-2; V: TRBV5-4; D: TRBD1; DNA: TGTGCCAGCAGCGGGACAGGGAATAACTATGGCTACACCTTC; CDR3: CASSGTGNNYGYTF